This entry features one T cell receptor (beta chain) sequence. Measured with immunoSEQ multiplex PCR; TCRdb has only the in-frame clones, and not every one. The top ten hold around 1.6% of the sample, which has more than 120,000 clones, approximately 89% seen once. The data were obtained in a study of blood T cell repertoires in COVID-19. The sequence derives from a human donor in a cohort sampled during active COVID-19. Sequences were obtained from peripheral blood.

The CDR3 DNA follows: TGTGCCACCAGCAGAGAATGGCAGGGGAACACCGGGGAGCTGTTTTTT. Translation: CATSREWQGNTGELFF. The rearrangement joins TRBV15 to TRBJ2-2, with a weak D call TRBD1 (5 bases). Germline lookup yields CDR1 LNHNV and CDR2 YYDKDF (reference sequence). Trimming cost V 0 bases and J 1 base, with 9 bases left between them. This CDR3 comprises 16 residues.